This T cell receptor (beta chain) emerged from a study of cytomegalovirus exposure and HLA in healthy donors. TCRdb keeps only in-frame clones here, not all; method: immunoSEQ multiplex PCR. The data show 150,000 to 200,000 clones, with 85% seen just once and around a sixth held by the top ten. CDR3 length: 14 amino acids. Germline-derived CDR1 and CDR2 are ENHRY and SYGVKD. Trimming shortened V by 0 bases and J by 3 bases, and 8 bases separated the two germline ends. This clone was observed a handful of times. The sequence derives from a man in his late teens or twenties in good health and CMV-seropositive. Input material: PBMCs. The rearrangement uses TRBV10-3 and TRBJ1-1; TRBD1 might be the D (6 bases). The CDR3 loop is CAISESRGDTEAFF. The CDR3 region has the DNA TGTGCCATCAGTGAGTCCAGGGGAGACACTGAAGCTTTCTTT.